The 27 T cell receptor beta chains below come from one sample, sequenced in a study of T cell responses to AZD1222 COVID-19 vaccine. Clones were sequenced by immunoSEQ multiplex PCR, and TCRdb holds only the in-frame ones, with some missing. Among around 83,000 clones listed, about 88% were seen once. The input for sequencing was peripheral blood, taken on day 0 of AZD1222 vaccination. These TCRs come from an adult in good health.

V is TRBV6-1 and J is TRBJ2-1; 9 positions match TRBD2. V was pared by 3 bases and J by 8 bases, with 5 bases of the junction left unmatched. The CDR3 consists of 14 residues. The germline CDR1 and CDR2 sequences are MNHNS and SASEGT. The CDR3: CASSEASGIYEQFF. CDR3 sequence (DNA): TGTGCCAGCAGTGAGGCTAGCGGGATCTATGAGCAGTTCTTC.

The V call is TRBV7-2, the J call TRBJ1-5; the D gene is possibly TRBD1 (6 bases). The CDR3 totals 15 residues. Looked up from germline, CDR1 is SGHTA and CDR2 is FQGNSA. The V end was cut by 8 bases, the J end by 4 bases, with 18 bases between. This chain's CDR3 is CASGPDGRGNQPQHF. CDR3 coding DNA: TGTGCCAGCGGCCCGGACGGGAGGGGGAATCAGCCCCAGCATTTT.

This clone was recorded only once. CDR3 protein: CASSSGQGGTEAFF. The CDR3 nucleotides are TGTGCCAGCAGTTCCGGACAGGGAGGCACTGAAGCTTTCTTT. The chain joins TRBV6-6 to TRBJ1-1, with 8 bases fitting TRBD1. V gave up 4 bases and J gave up 4 bases; unmatched junction bases: 5. Germline assignment: CDR1 MNHNY and CDR2 SVGAGI (reference sequence). This CDR3 region has 14 residues.

The V and J genes are TRBV6-5 and TRBJ1-1; 11 positions agree with TRBD1. This CDR3 is built from 13 residues. J lost 5 bases, V lost 6 bases, and 2 bases had no gene match. The germline gives CDR1 MNHEY, CDR2 SVGAGI. CDR3 DNA: TGTGCCAGCAGGGGACAGGGGGGAACTGAAGCTTTCTTT. Translation gives CASRGQGGTEAFF.

J is TRBJ2-2 and V is TRBV7-7; 7 bases match TRBD2. This CDR3 comprises 15 residues. The V gene end was trimmed by 2 bases and the J gene end by 5 bases; junction bases not matched to a gene: 5. Germline lookup yields CDR1 SSHAT and CDR2 FNYEAQ (reference sequence). This CDR3 reads CASSLRHGGTGELFF. The CDR3 DNA reads TGTGCCAGCAGCTTACGACACGGGGGGACCGGGGAGCTGTTTTTT.

CDR3 bases: TGTGCCAGCAGGCGAAGCTTCAGGGGGATGAGCAATCAGCCCCAGCATTTT. Amino acid sequence: CASRRSFRGMSNQPQHF. The chain employs TRBV6-6 and TRBJ1-5, with 7 bases aligning to TRBD1. Germline V gives CDR1 MNHNY, CDR2 SVGAGI (reference sequence). This CDR3 has 17 residues. V trimming: 6 bases; J trimming: 1 base; junction bases outside the gene matches: 12.

The gene calls are TRBV18 and TRBJ2-1; no reliable D call. The CDR3 runs 14 residues. The germline gives CDR1 KGHSH, CDR2 LQKENI. V dropped 3 bases and J dropped 0 bases, with 6 bases sitting between them. The CDR3 coding sequence is TGTGCCAGCTCACCCCAGAGCTCCTACAATGAGCAGTTCTTC. Translating gives CASSPQSSYNEQFF.

This clone was seen a few times. The chain is built from TRBV6-2 or TRBV6-3 and TRBJ1-1, with D hard to call. Germline CDR1 MNHEY, CDR2 SVGEGT. CDR3 length: 12 amino acids. Trimming took 0 bases from V and 5 from J, leaving 4 bases between them. The CDR3 bases are TGTGCCAGCAGTTACTCCCAGACTGAAGCTTTCTTT. Translation: CASSYSQTEAFF.

This clone was seen a single time. This sequence joins TRBV6-5 and TRBJ2-7, with D uncertain. Germline loops: CDR1 MNHEY, CDR2 SVGAGI. Trimming shortened V by 4 bases and J by 3 bases, and 10 bases separated the two germline ends. The CDR3 extends over 13 amino acids. The CDR3 nucleotides are TGTGCCAGCAGTTTAAGCCTAAACTACGAGCAGTACTTC. Translation gives CASSLSLNYEQYF.

The chain is built from TRBV3-1 (or the pseudogene TRBV3-2) and TRBJ1-1; possibly TRBD1 for D (6 bases). V lost 2 bases and J 0 bases, leaving 16 bases between the germline ends. This CDR3 is built from 17 residues. Germline V gives CDR1 LGHDT, CDR2 YNNKEL (reference sequence). The CDR3 region is CASSQWGQNNLNTEAFF. CDR3 DNA sequence: TGTGCCAGCAGCCAATGGGGGCAGAATAATTTGAACACTGAAGCTTTCTTT.

Of note for this clone: The same CDR3 is also encoded by other DNA sequences in this sample. The chain links TRBV7-3 to TRBJ2-5, with unresolved D. In germline, CDR1 is SGHTA, CDR2 FQGTGA. The CDR3 runs to 13 residues. Trimming left V 6 bases short and J 2 bases short, with 10 bases between. The CDR3 loop reads CASSLRPQETQYF. CDR3 DNA: TGTGCCAGCAGTCTGAGGCCACAAGAGACCCAGTACTTC.

The chain couples TRBV5-1 to TRBJ1-4; TRBD1 matches 8 bases. V was clipped by 4 bases and J by 5 bases; unmatched bases: 7. This CDR3 has 15 amino acids. Per germline, CDR1 SGHRS and CDR2 YFSETQ. The CDR3 loop reads CASSPADRENEKLFF. The CDR3 DNA sequence: TGCGCCAGCAGCCCAGCGGACAGGGAAAATGAAAAACTGTTTTTT.

The chain links TRBV27 to TRBJ1-5; no definite D call. Germline V gene sequence: CDR1 MNHEY, CDR2 SMNVEV (reference sequence). V dropped 5 bases and J dropped 1 base, with 6 bases sitting between them. This CDR3 region has 13 residues. The DNA for the CDR3 is TGTGCCAGCAGTCCTCGAAGCAATCAGCCCCAGCATTTT. This codes for CASSPRSNQPQHF.

Comments on this clone: A much larger clone is a single base away; this may be a read error. The chain joins TRBV25-1 to TRBJ2-5; D gene unclear. In germline, CDR1 is MGHDK, CDR2 SYGVNS. Trimming pared 4 bases from V and 3 bases from J, leaving 3 bases between. CDR3 size: 11 residues. CDR3 in DNA: TGTGCCAGCAGTGTCGAAGAGACCCAGTACTTC. It is translated as CASSVEETQYF.

The chain links TRBV6-1 to TRBJ1-3; unclear D gene. The germline V and J ends were trimmed by 2 bases and 0 bases, with 8 bases remaining between them. Germline assignment: CDR1 MNHNS and CDR2 SASEGT. This CDR3 contains 15 residues. CDR3 DNA sequence: TGTGCCAGCAGTGAAAGCGGCGGCTCTGGAAACACCATATATTTT. Its protein product is CASSESGGSGNTIYF.

The sample holds many counts of this clone. The chain joins TRBV12-3 or TRBV12-4 to TRBJ1-1, with 9 bases identical to TRBD1. V gave up 9 bases and J gave up 5 bases; unmatched junction bases: 4. This CDR3 has 12 residues. This CDR3 reads CASGTGITEAFF. The DNA for the CDR3 is TGTGCCAGTGGGACAGGGATAACTGAAGCTTTCTTT.

This clone occurred once. The chain joins TRBV19 to TRBJ1-1; 9 nucleotides align to TRBD1. CDR3 size: 13 residues. V was pared by 3 bases and J by 8 bases, with 4 bases of the junction left unmatched. From germline, CDR1 is LNHDA and CDR2 SQIVND (reference sequence). This CDR3 is CASSILQGAEAFF. The CDR3, as DNA: TGTGCCAGTAGTATTTTACAGGGGGCAGAAGCTTTCTTT.

The J gene is TRBJ2-7, the V gene TRBV5-1; D possibly corresponds to TRBD1 (5 bases). The CDR3 totals 11 residues. Germline loops: CDR1 SGHRS, CDR2 YFSETQ. Trimming stripped 6 bases from V and 7 bases from J, with 11 bases between. The CDR3 DNA reads as TGCGCCAGCAAGGGGCTGCAGGAGCAGTACTTC. Residues: CASKGLQEQYF.

This chain links TRBV7-9 with TRBJ2-1; 7 nucleotides match TRBD1. The CDR3 contains 12 residues. J was trimmed by 8 bases and V by 4 bases; bases with no gene match: 2. Germline V gene sequence: CDR1 SEHNR, CDR2 FQNEAQ (reference sequence). The CDR3 bases are TGTGCCAGCAGCTATACAGGGGATGAGCAGTTCTTC. This gives the protein CASSYTGDEQFF.

The chain combines TRBV7-8 with TRBJ2-5; 8 bases align to TRBD2. The V gene end was trimmed by 4 bases and the J gene end by 1 base; junction bases not matched to a gene: 5. Germline V gene lookup returns CDR1 SGHVS and CDR2 FQNEAQ. This CDR3 spans 15 amino acids. CDR3 in amino acids: CASSSSGSGQETQYF. CDR3 bases: TGTGCCAGCAGCTCCAGCGGGAGTGGCCAAGAGACCCAGTACTTC.

On this clone itself: Other DNA sequences in the sample encode the same CDR3. V is TRBV3-1 (or the pseudogene TRBV3-2) and J is TRBJ2-7; a weak D match, TRBD2 (5 bases). The CDR3 totals 12 residues. CDR1 and CDR2 (germline): LGHDT, YNNKEL (reference sequence). With 6 bases removed from V and 1 base from J, the gap between germline ends came to 7 bases. The CDR3 region has the DNA TGTGCCAGCAGTCCGGGGTCCTACGAGCAGTACTTC. Translated, it gives CASSPGSYEQYF.

The J gene is TRBJ1-2, the V gene TRBV28; 8 nucleotides line up with TRBD1. J gave up 4 bases and V 4 bases, and 8 bases lay outside the gene matches. This CDR3 comprises 15 residues. The germline V gene has CDR1 MDHEN and CDR2 SYDVKM. The CDR3 loop is CASSSGQGGAYGYTF. Here the CDR3 DNA reads TGTGCCAGCAGTTCCGGACAGGGAGGCGCCTATGGCTACACCTTC.

The rearrangement joins TRBV5-1 to TRBJ1-4; D is unclear. The CDR3 contains 13 residues. V gave up 7 bases and J gave up 6 bases, with 13 bases separating them. Per the germline V gene, CDR1 is SGHRS and CDR2 is YFSETQ. The CDR3 nucleotides are TGCGCCAGCCGCTCCGAGGGTTATGAAAAACTGTTTTTT. This sequence encodes CASRSEGYEKLFF.

DNA for the CDR3: TGTGCCAGCAGCTTAGGCGTCACGACCTACGAGCAGTACTTC. As protein: CASSLGVTTYEQYF. J is TRBJ2-7 and V is TRBV7-9; the D is unclear. The V end was cut by 1 base, the J end by 2 bases, with 9 bases between. CDR1 and CDR2 (germline): SEHNR, FQNEAQ (reference sequence). CDR3 length: 14 residues.

The gene calls are TRBV2 and TRBJ2-7; D unresolved. V gave up 5 bases and J gave up 3 bases, with 14 bases separating them. Germline V gives CDR1 SNHLY, CDR2 FYNNEI. CDR3 length: 14 residues. CDR3 DNA: TGTGCCAGCAGTCCGGAGTTCACTGGCTACGAGCAGTACTTC. As protein: CASSPEFTGYEQYF.

CDR3 in amino acids: CATSRQGGYNEQFF. For the CDR3, the DNA is TGTGCCACCAGCAGACAGGGGGGCTACAATGAGCAGTTCTTC. V is TRBV15 and J is TRBJ2-1; maybe TRBD1 (7 bases). With 2 bases removed from V and 3 bases from J, the gap between germline ends came to 8 bases. Germline loops: CDR1 LNHNV, CDR2 YYDKDF (reference sequence). The CDR3 length is 14 residues.

The chain has TRBV4-1 and TRBJ2-3, with a possible D match to TRBD1 (6 bases). Trimming cost V 3 bases and J 7 bases, with 17 bases left between them. Germline V lookup: CDR1 MGHRA, CDR2 YSYEKL. The CDR3 is 15 residues long. CDR3 region: CASSQAGVLPNTQYF. CDR3 in DNA: TGCGCCAGCAGCCAGGCAGGGGTATTGCCGAATACGCAGTATTTT.